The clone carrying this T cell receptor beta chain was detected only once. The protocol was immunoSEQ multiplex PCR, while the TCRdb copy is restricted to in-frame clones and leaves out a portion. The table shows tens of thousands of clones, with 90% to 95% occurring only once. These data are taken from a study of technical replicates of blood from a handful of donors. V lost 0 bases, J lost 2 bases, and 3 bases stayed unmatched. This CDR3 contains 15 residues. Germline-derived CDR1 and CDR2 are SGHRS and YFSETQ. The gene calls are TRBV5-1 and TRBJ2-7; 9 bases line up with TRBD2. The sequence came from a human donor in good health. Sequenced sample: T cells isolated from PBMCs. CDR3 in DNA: TGCGCCAGCAGCTTGGAAAGCGGGGGGACCTACGAGCAGTACTTC. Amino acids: CASSLESGGTYEQYF.